Reported below is one T cell receptor (beta chain). Data came from immunoSEQ multiplex PCR; TCRdb stores just in-frame clones and leaves some out. This repertoire shows about 160,000 clones, roughly 80% found once; its top ten account for 2.2%. The data originate from a study of blood T cell repertoires in COVID-19. Sequences were obtained from peripheral blood. The clonotype originates from a man between 65 and 79 years old with acute or convalescent COVID-19.

The DNA of the CDR3 is TGCAGCGTCGCCGGGACTAGCGGAGGATATACGCAGTATTTT. Translating it yields CSVAGTSGGYTQYF. The genes are TRBV29-1 and TRBJ2-3, with 11 bases matching TRBD2. The CDR3 has 14 amino acids. The junction had 9 bases not matched to a gene; V was cut back by 6 bases and J by 7 bases. Germline values: CDR1 SQVTM, CDR2 ANQGSEA.